This T cell receptor beta chain was documented in a study of Graves' ophthalmopathy and Graves' hyperthyroidism. Whole-study results and caveats: Blood also held most thyroid clonotypes expanded above 0.001 frequency.

The authors amplified TCR beta CDR3 regions, and they did so from RNA transcripts for repertoire sequencing. RT-PCR was first run with HTBI primers, then multiplex PCR in a second round. TCRdb re-derived calls from the multiplex PCR reads in MiXCR, one entry per CDR3 protein. This table has under 250,000 distinct CDR3 sequences, approximately 29% appearing once. The trim removed 2 bases at V and 3 bases at J, leaving 7 bases unmatched. The CDR3 is 15 residues long. Germline-derived CDR1 and CDR2 are MGHRA and YSYEKL. Of note for this clonotype: Its antigen remains unknown.

The chain recombines TRBV4-1 with TRBJ2-7, with 7 bases that match TRBD2. The receptor was derived from a man aged 50 to 59 with Graves' ophthalmopathy. Sequenced sample: peripheral blood. The CDR3 loop reads CASSQTVGGIYEQYF. CDR3 DNA sequence: TGCGCCAGCAGCCAAACGGTGGGAGGGATCTACGAGCAGTACTTC.